This T cell receptor (beta chain) comes out of a study of tumor and adjacent non-tumor tissue in lung cancer. In the study overall: Samples averaged about 3.8 million productive TCRbeta reads each.

As to this clonotype: The conserved final phenylalanine or tryptophan is absent from the CDR3, which likely points to a read error.

RNA was extracted from bulk tissue without any cell sorting. More than 3 cm separated this lung sample from the edge of the tumor. The V gene lost 4 bases and the J gene lost 7 bases, with 21 bases spanning the gap. The CDR3 totals 16 residues. Germline V lookup: CDR1 SGHDT, CDR2 YYEEEE. A modified ARM-PCR protocol with three rounds of nested PCR amplified TCRbeta. TCRdb itself ran the multiplex PCR reads through MiXCR, one entry per CDR3 protein. Of tens of thousands of distinct CDR3 sequences in the sample, around 64% are singletons; the top ten hold approximately 30%. The V call is TRBV5-6, the J call TRBJ2-1; D uncertain. This TCR was recovered from a woman between 65 and 79 years old with non-small cell lung cancer. The sample taken for sequencing was distant non-tumor lung tissue. Here the CDR3 reads CASSRRLAGVKNEQFL. The CDR3, as DNA: TGTGCCAGCAGCAGGCGATTAGCTGGAGTTAAGAATGAGCAGTTCTTA.